The TCR beta chain described here comes from a study of tumor-infiltrating lymphocytes in oesophageal squamous cell carcinoma. TCRdb re-analysed the PCR reads in MiXCR, keeping a single row per CDR3 protein. The sample yields some 22,000 distinct CDR3 sequences, about 35% seen once. The germline CDR1 and CDR2 sequences are SGHNT and YENEEA. Trimming took off 4 bases at V and 0 bases at J, with 11 bases between the two ends. CDR3 length equals 15 residues. In its sample, this clonotype was seen many times. This sequence originates from a male donor with esophageal squamous cell carcinoma. The sample taken for sequencing was esophageal tumor tissue. The chain combines TRBV11-3 with TRBJ2-3, with D perhaps TRBD2 (6 bases). As DNA, the CDR3 is TGTGCCAGCAGCTCCGGGACTCGTAGCACAGATACGCAGTATTTT. It is translated as CASSSGTRSTDTQYF.